The 27 T cell receptor beta chains below all came from one sample that was sequenced in a study of response to subunit inactivated influenza vaccine. Each CDR3 protein is one row after TCRdb ran MiXCR on the RT-PCR reads. The repertoire holds 500,000 to 700,000 distinct CDR3 sequences, approximately 24% seen once, with 2.5% to 3% in the top ten. These same data were also listed under a study on T cells expressing NK-cell markers. Per that study: 5'RACE template switching built TCR beta cDNA with unique molecular identifiers.

The sample in question was CD4+ T cells sorted from PBMCs, obtained approximately 12 days after vaccination. These receptors originate from a man aged 45-60 years who received an inactivated influenza vaccine.

This clonotype was recorded a few times. V and J are TRBV10-3 and TRBJ2-3; no definite D call. Trimming cost V 3 bases and J 5 bases, with 15 bases left between them. The CDR3 is made up of 15 amino acids. Germline values: CDR1 ENHRY, CDR2 SYGVKD. This chain's CDR3 is CAISDSRPGEDTQYF. The CDR3 DNA reads TGTGCCATCAGTGACTCACGACCCGGAGAAGATACGCAGTATTTT.

This clonotype has more than one count but fewer than ten. The CDR3 sequence: CASSPPDLATNEKLFF. CDR3 sequence (DNA): TGTGCCAGCAGTCCGCCCGATCTTGCAACTAATGAAAAACTGTTTTTT. The chain has TRBV28 and TRBJ1-4; the D is unclear. The CDR3 length is 16 residues. From germline, CDR1 is MDHEN and CDR2 SYDVKM. Trimming took 5 bases from V and 0 from J, leaving 13 bases between them. Complete variable domain (other parts from reference TRBV28 and TRBJ1-4): DVKVTQSSRYLVKRTGEKVFLECVQDMDHENMFWYRQDPGLGLRLIYFSYDVKMKEKGDIPEGYSVSREKKERFSLILESASTNQTSMYLCASSPPDLATNEKLFFGSGTQLSVL.

V usage is TRBV7-8 and J usage is TRBJ2-1; D is perhaps TRBD1 or TRBD2 (6 bases each). Germline V gene sequence: CDR1 SGHVS, CDR2 FQNEAQ. The CDR3 length is 16 residues. The V gene lost 5 bases and the J gene lost 0 bases, with 14 bases spanning the gap. CDR3 nucleotide sequence: TGTGCCAGCAGCCCAGGGGACTCGAGCTCCTACAATGAGCAGTTCTTC. The encoded protein is CASSPGDSSSYNEQFF.

The V gene is TRBV20-1, the J gene TRBJ2-7; the match to TRBD2 covers 12 bases. This CDR3 comprises 17 residues. V was pared by 5 bases and J by 1 base, with 12 bases of the junction left unmatched. CDR1 is DFQATT, CDR2 SNEGSKA, per germline (reference sequence). The CDR3 bases are TGCAGTGCTCCTACTCTAGCGGGAGGGCCGAGATCCTACGAGCAGTACTTC. This translates into CSAPTLAGGPRSYEQYF.

As regards this clonotype: A much larger clone lies one base from this, so it may be a read error. The chain employs TRBV4-2 and TRBJ2-4; the D call may be TRBD1 or TRBD2 (5 bases each). The CDR3 sequence is 14 residues long. Germline V gives CDR1 LGHNA, CDR2 YNFKEQ. The CDR3 nucleotides are TGTGCCAGCAGCCAGTCCGGGACGGTATTTTTTCAGTGCTTC. It codes for CASSQSGTVFFQCF.

This clonotype was observed a handful of times. V and J are TRBV20-1 and TRBJ1-1; 8 bases fit TRBD1. The germline V gene encodes CDR1 DFQATT and CDR2 SNEGSKA (reference sequence). This CDR3 contains 12 residues. The trim removed 2 bases at V and 5 bases at J, leaving 1 base unmatched. The DNA of the CDR3 is TGCAGTGCTAGATACAGGGGGACTGAAGCTTTCTTT. Translated: CSARYRGTEAFF.

The chain carries TRBV7-9 and TRBJ2-5; D remains ambiguous. CDR3 size: 12 residues. In germline, CDR1 is SEHNR, CDR2 FQNEAQ (reference sequence). V was clipped by 2 bases and J by 5 bases, with 6 bases between them. The CDR3, as DNA: TGTGCCAGCAGCTTATCCTGGGAGACCCAGTACTTC. Translation gives CASSLSWETQYF.

The V call is TRBV7-2, the J call TRBJ2-2; tentatively, D is TRBD1 (5 bases). The germline V gene has CDR1 SGHTA and CDR2 FQGNSA. The ends were cut back, 1 base at V and 5 bases at J, with 11 bases in the middle. This CDR3 region has 15 residues. The CDR3 DNA follows: TGTGCCAGCAGCTTAGACCAGGGTCTTACCGGGGAGCTGTTTTTT. Its translation is CASSLDQGLTGELFF.

The gene calls are TRBV18 and TRBJ1-2, with no clear D. V lost 1 base and J 7 bases, leaving 13 bases between the germline ends. CDR1 is KGHSH, CDR2 LQKENI, per germline. The CDR3 covers 14 residues. This CDR3 reads CASSPLGESSGYTF. CDR3 coding DNA: TGTGCCAGCTCACCACTCGGGGAATCGAGTGGCTACACCTTC.

The table lists this clonotype with a few counts. The chain has TRBV29-1 and TRBJ1-2; 10 bases line up with TRBD1. The CDR3 contains 13 residues. After removal of 6 bases from V and 6 bases from J, the junction contained 7 bases not matched to a gene. CDR1 is SQVTM, CDR2 ANQGSEA, per germline. The CDR3 coding sequence is TGCAGCGTCGGGACAGGGGTCCGAGATGGCTACACCTTC. It codes for CSVGTGVRDGYTF.

The rearrangement uses TRBV5-6 and TRBJ2-7; no definite D call. V lost 4 bases and J 3 bases, leaving 11 bases between the germline ends. The CDR3 is 13 amino acids. Germline V gene sequence: CDR1 SGHDT, CDR2 YYEEEE. This chain's CDR3 is CASSRKTGYEQYF. The CDR3 DNA reads as TGTGCCAGCAGCCGGAAGACGGGCTACGAGCAGTACTTC.

The table lists this clonotype with a few counts. The chain uses TRBV12-3 or TRBV12-4 and TRBJ2-5; D gene ambiguous. Trimming took 2 bases from V and 1 from J, leaving 11 bases between them. CDR3 length: 15 amino acids. The CDR3 DNA is TGTGCCAGCAGTTTATTCTCGGGCCGCCAAGAGACCCAGTACTTC. This codes for CASSLFSGRQETQYF.

This clonotype was detected many times. This rearrangement joins TRBV5-1 to TRBJ2-3; D is unclear. V lost 0 bases and J lost 4, with 9 bases in between. Germline V gene data show CDR1 as SGHRS and CDR2 as YFSETQ. The CDR3 runs 14 residues. The CDR3: CASSLGIQSDTQYF. The DNA for the CDR3 is TGCGCCAGCAGCTTGGGTATCCAGTCAGATACGCAGTATTTT.

This clonotype was detected a few times. V gene TRBV5-4 combines with J gene TRBJ2-1, with a possible D match to TRBD2 (6 bases). With 4 bases removed from V and 0 bases from J, the gap between germline ends came to 14 bases. Germline values: CDR1 SGHNT, CDR2 YYREEE (reference sequence). This CDR3 region has 16 residues. Here the CDR3 DNA reads TGTGCCAGCAGCACCGGAGTAGCGGACTCCTACAATGAGCAGTTCTTC. Residues: CASSTGVADSYNEQFF.

V and J are TRBV5-1 and TRBJ1-6; 8 bases match TRBD1. The CDR3 is 15 amino acids. The germline gives CDR1 SGHRS, CDR2 YFSETQ. Unmatched junction bases numbered 6, after V lost 0 bases and J lost 10 bases. Written as DNA, the CDR3 is TGCGCCAGCAGCTTGGATACAGGGGGTGGCTCACCCCTCCACTTT. This encodes CASSLDTGGGSPLHF.

A note on this clonotype: No conserved phenylalanine or tryptophan ends this CDR3, so it is likely a read error. As DNA, the CDR3 is TGCGCCAGCAGCTTACTGGGGGGCATGTCTGAAGCTTTCCTT. Encoded protein: CASSLLGGMSEAFL. The chain recombines TRBV5-1 with TRBJ1-1; tentative D call: TRBD1 (6 bases). The CDR3 contains 14 residues. V shed 2 bases and J shed 6 bases, with 14 bases lying between them. Per germline, CDR1 SGHRS and CDR2 YFSETQ.

This clonotype was observed a handful of times. The chain couples TRBV28 to TRBJ2-2, with 11 bases matching TRBD2. The CDR3 spans 14 residues. In germline, CDR1 is MDHEN, CDR2 SYDVKM. Losses at the gene ends were 4 bases for V and 11 bases for J; bases not matched to a gene: 6. The CDR3 DNA follows: TGTGCCAGCAGTTACGCCGGGACTAGCGGCGAGCTGTTTTTT. Its protein is CASSYAGTSGELFF.

This clonotype was counted between two and nine times. The rearrangement joins TRBV5-1 to TRBJ2-6, with no clear D. This CDR3 comprises 16 residues. Deletions cut 0 bases from V and 1 base from J, with 8 bases between. Germline V lookup: CDR1 SGHRS, CDR2 YFSETQ. The CDR3 reads CASSLVVASGANVLTF. DNA for the CDR3: TGCGCCAGCAGCTTGGTAGTAGCTTCTGGGGCCAACGTCCTGACTTTC.

This clonotype showed up just once. The V and J genes are TRBV7-3 and TRBJ2-1; TRBD1 is a possible D gene (6 bases). V lost 5 bases and J lost 0, with 14 bases in between. CDR3 length: 16 residues. Germline CDR1 and CDR2: SGHTA and FQGTGA. For the CDR3, the DNA is TGTGCCAGCAGCCTGATACAGGGCAGCTCCTACAATGAGCAGTTCTTC. It yields the protein CASSLIQGSSYNEQFF. Full variable domain (outside the CDR3, taken from reference TRBV7-3 and TRBJ2-1): GAGVSQTPSNKVTEKGKYVELRCDPISGHTALYWYRQSLGQGPEFLIYFQGTGAADDSGLPNDRFFAVRPEGSVSTLKIQRTERGDSAVYLCASSLIQGSSYNEQFFGPGTRLTVL.

This clonotype was observed at least ten times. The V gene is TRBV12-3 or TRBV12-4, the J gene TRBJ2-2, with a possible D match to TRBD1 (7 bases). CDR3 length equals 13 residues. V lost 8 bases, J lost 2 bases, and 9 bases lay in between. The CDR3 DNA sequence: TGTGCCAGCCAGGGGGGAAACACCGGGGAGCTGTTTTTT. This codes for CASQGGNTGELFF.

This clonotype turned up a few times. The chain combines TRBV12-3 or TRBV12-4 with TRBJ2-4, with a possible D match to TRBD1 (5 bases). The CDR3 contains 15 residues. V was cut by 3 bases and J by 0 bases, with 9 bases left in between. The CDR3 DNA follows: TGTGCCAGCAGTTTGGACAAAATAGCCAAAAACATTCAGTACTTC. Translation gives CASSLDKIAKNIQYF.

This clonotype showed up just a few times. This rearrangement joins TRBV11-2 to TRBJ2-7; D is uncertain. Trimming took off 5 bases at V and 2 bases at J, with 16 bases between the two ends. This CDR3 is 15 amino acids long. Germline CDR1 reads SGHAT; CDR2 reads FQNNGV. The CDR3 region has the DNA TGTGCCAGCAGCCAAGAGAACCACCACACCTACGAGCAGTACTTC. Its translation is CASSQENHHTYEQYF.

In this sample, this clonotype turned up a few times. The chain uses TRBV7-2 and TRBJ1-2, with D unresolved. Trimming took off 5 bases at V and 3 bases at J, with 4 bases between the two ends. The CDR3 loop spans 11 amino acids. Germline assignment: CDR1 SGHTA and CDR2 FQGNSA. The CDR3 DNA reads as TGTGCCAGCAGCCTTTACTATGGCTACACCTTC. Translating gives CASSLYYGYTF.

This clonotype was recorded many times. V and J are TRBV29-1 and TRBJ2-7; possibly TRBD2 for D (6 bases). CDR1 is SQVTM, CDR2 ANQGSEA, per germline. CDR3 length: 13 amino acids. Deletions cut 4 bases from V and 3 bases from J, with 13 bases between. CDR3 sequence: CSVARDSHYEQYF. DNA of the CDR3: TGCAGCGTTGCTCGGGACTCCCACTACGAGCAGTACTTC.

The chain carries TRBV5-4 and TRBJ1-2; unclear D gene. CDR1 and CDR2 from the germline V gene are SGHNT and YYREEE (reference sequence). The V end lost 3 bases, the J end lost 8 bases, and 14 bases lay between the germline ends. The CDR3 covers 13 residues. CDR3 protein: CASSYSNYGGYTF. CDR3 DNA sequence: TGTGCCAGCAGCTATTCTAACTATGGCGGCTACACCTTC.

In its sample, this clonotype was seen a few times. The chain is built from TRBV7-2 and TRBJ2-3; 8 bases are shared with TRBD2. Germline V gene lookup returns CDR1 SGHTA and CDR2 FQGNSA. The CDR3 extends over 14 amino acids. The V gene end was trimmed by 5 bases and the J gene end by 5 bases; junction bases not matched to a gene: 6. The DNA for the CDR3 is TGTGCCAGCAGCCCGGGACTAGACAGAGATACGCAGTATTTT. Amino acid sequence: CASSPGLDRDTQYF.

The V and J genes are TRBV18 and TRBJ2-1; 11 bases are shared with TRBD2. Germline CDR1 is KGHSH and CDR2 is LQKENI. With V trimmed by 5 bases and J by 8 bases, 8 bases remained unmatched. The CDR3 totals 15 residues. The CDR3 loop is CASSKLAGAPHEQFF. DNA for the CDR3: TGTGCCAGCTCAAAACTAGCGGGAGCCCCCCATGAGCAGTTCTTC.